This entry lists 20 T cell receptor beta chains sequenced from one sample in a study of blood T cells in healthy people across ages. With a J-beta primer mix and a sample-barcoded 5' primer, a second PCR ran 7 to 11 cycles. Via MiXCR, TCRdb re-called the 5' RACE reads, giving one row per CDR3 protein. The profile shows fewer than 1 million distinct CDR3 sequences, around 43% of them singletons. The sequenced sample was blood. The receptors shown here come from a man aged 55-75 years in good health.

This clonotype was observed a few times. CDR3 sequence: CASGERYEQYF. DNA of the CDR3: TGTGCCAGCGGGGAGAGGTACGAGCAGTACTTC. V is TRBV6-5 and J is TRBJ2-7; a weak D match, TRBD2 (5 bases). V lost 8 bases and J lost 4, with 9 bases in between. Germline V gene data show CDR1 as MNHEY and CDR2 as SVGAGI. The CDR3 consists of 11 residues.

This sequence joins TRBV6-5 and TRBJ2-7; no definite D call. In germline, CDR1 is MNHEY, CDR2 SVGAGI. Trimming cost V 4 bases and J 6 bases, with 19 bases left between them. The CDR3 has 15 amino acids. The CDR3, as DNA: TGTGCCAGCAGTTCTCAAGAAAGACTCGACGTCGAGCAGTACTTC. Its protein product is CASSSQERLDVEQYF.

This clonotype has just one count. The chain has TRBV2 and TRBJ2-5, with D possibly TRBD1 on 6 matching bases. Germline V gene sequence: CDR1 SNHLY, CDR2 FYNNEI. V was cut by 7 bases and J by 7 bases, with 19 bases left in between. There are 14 residues in the CDR3. CDR3 loop: CASTEVSPRGTQYF. The CDR3 DNA reads TGTGCCAGCACCGAAGTATCACCCAGGGGGACCCAGTACTTC.

The V and J genes are TRBV6-2 or TRBV6-3 and TRBJ1-1, with unresolved D. Trimming left V 5 bases short and J 5 bases short, with 18 bases between. CDR1 is MNHEY and CDR2 is SVGEGT in the germline V gene. This CDR3 comprises 15 residues. The CDR3 sequence is CASSAGGGARTEAFF. CDR3 coding DNA: TGTGCCAGCAGTGCCGGTGGTGGTGCGAGAACTGAAGCTTTCTTT.

The table lists this clonotype with a few counts. The rearrangement joins TRBV7-2 to TRBJ2-7; 9 bases match TRBD1. The CDR3 runs to 14 residues. Germline CDR1 SGHTA, CDR2 FQGNSA. V lost 2 bases to trimming and J lost 5 bases; unmatched junction nucleotides: 4. The CDR3 DNA is TGTGCCAGCAGCTTAACGACAGGGGGAAACGAGCAGTACTTC. It is translated as CASSLTTGGNEQYF.

This clonotype was observed a handful of times. The V call is TRBV6-1, the J call TRBJ2-4, with TRBD2 identical over 8 bases. The V and J ends lost 2 bases and 0 bases, in that order; junction bases with no gene match: 0. The CDR3 is 15 residues long. Germline CDR1 reads MNHNS; CDR2 reads SASEGT. The CDR3 here is CASSERGGAKNIQYF. In nucleotides, the CDR3 is TGTGCCAGCAGTGAACGGGGGGGAGCCAAAAACATTCAGTACTTC.

The CDR3 nucleotides read TGTGCCAGCAGTCGACAGGGATTCAACACTGAAGCTTTCTTT. Translated, it gives CASSRQGFNTEAFF. V and J are TRBV7-2 and TRBJ1-1, with 7 positions matching TRBD1. V gave up 6 bases and J gave up 2 bases; unmatched junction bases: 6. The V gene's germline CDR1 is SGHTA and CDR2 FQGNSA. The CDR3 sequence is 14 residues long.

This chain joins TRBV4-1 and TRBJ2-7; D call uncertain. The CDR3 is 17 residues long. The germline CDR1 and CDR2 sequences are MGHRA and YSYEKL. V gave up 0 bases and J gave up 2 bases, with 17 bases separating them. The CDR3 region has the DNA TGCGCCAGCAGCCAAGATCAAATGGGAAGCCGCCCCTACGAGCAGTACTTC. Encoded protein: CASSQDQMGSRPYEQYF.

The chain uses TRBV29-1 and TRBJ1-1, with D unresolved. This CDR3 has 12 amino acids. V gave up 5 bases and J gave up 0 bases, with 7 bases separating them. CDR1 SQVTM and CDR2 ANQGSEA come from the germline V gene. The CDR3 DNA sequence: TGCAGCGTTTCACCAGTGAACACTGAAGCTTTCTTT. It encodes CSVSPVNTEAFF.

This chain joins TRBV5-1 and TRBJ1-5, with unresolved D. Germline V gene data show CDR1 as SGHRS and CDR2 as YFSETQ. The CDR3 contains 17 residues. With 4 bases removed from V and 1 base from J, the gap between germline ends came to 18 bases. In nucleotides, the CDR3 is TGCGCCAGCAGCCCCACAGACGCACGTGGAAGCAATCAGCCCCAGCATTTT. Translating gives CASSPTDARGSNQPQHF.

This clonotype was observed a handful of times. The CDR3 coding sequence is TGCAGTGCTTCCGCAGATGCGTTCTATGGCTACACCTTC. Amino acid sequence: CSASADAFYGYTF. V is TRBV20-1 and J is TRBJ1-2; D remains unclear. The CDR3 extends over 13 amino acids. V lost 5 bases and J 4 bases, leaving 14 bases between the germline ends. Germline V gives CDR1 DFQATT, CDR2 SNEGSKA (reference sequence).

Concerning this clonotype: This may stem from a read error, because a much larger clone lies one nucleotide away. The V gene is TRBV7-9, the J gene TRBJ2-7; possibly TRBD1 for D (5 bases). The CDR3 has 13 amino acids. Germline V CDR1 and CDR2: SEHNR, FQNEAQ (reference sequence). CDR3 DNA: TGTGTCAGCAGCTTAAGGGGCACCTACGAGCAGTACTTC. It encodes CVSSLRGTYEQYF. The entire variable domain, with the rest obtained from reference TRBV7-9 and TRBJ2-7, is as follows: DTGVSQNPRHKITKRGQNVTFRCDPISEHNRLYWYRQTLGQGPEFLTYFQNEAQLEKSRLLSDRFSAERPKGSFSTLEIQRTEQGDSAMYLCVSSLRGTYEQYFGPGTRLTVT.

J is TRBJ1-2 and V is TRBV25-1; no reliable D call. With 6 bases removed from V and 3 bases from J, the gap between germline ends came to 11 bases. Per the germline V gene, CDR1 is MGHDK and CDR2 is SYGVNS. The CDR3 extends over 13 amino acids. Written as DNA, the CDR3 is TGTGCCAGCAGCGCGGGAAACTACTATGGCTACACCTTC. Translating gives CASSAGNYYGYTF.

CDR3 coding DNA: TGCGCCAGCAGTGTCCAGTATGGGGTTTCCTACGAGCAGTACTTC. This translates into CASSVQYGVSYEQYF. The V call is TRBV10-2, the J call TRBJ2-7; D remains ambiguous. Trimming removed 4 bases at V and 1 base at J, with 14 bases between. The length of the CDR3 is 15 residues. Germline values: CDR1 WSHSY, CDR2 SAAADI.

V gene TRBV28 combines with J gene TRBJ1-4; no clear D gene. The V end was cut by 1 base, the J end by 3 bases, with 15 bases between. The CDR3 length is 17 residues. The germline gives CDR1 MDHEN, CDR2 SYDVKM. The CDR3, as DNA: TGTGCCAGCAGTTTATTGGCAGTCGGAGGGTCTAATGAAAAACTGTTTTTT. This gives the protein CASSLLAVGGSNEKLFF.

This clonotype came up a few times. V usage is TRBV5-6 and J usage is TRBJ2-5; tentatively, D is TRBD2 (5 bases). The ends were cut back, 3 bases at V and 2 bases at J, with 17 bases in the middle. Germline assignment: CDR1 SGHDT and CDR2 YYEEEE. This CDR3 is built from 16 residues. For the CDR3, the DNA is TGTGCCAGCAGCTCGAATTCCGGACTGAGACAAGAGACCCAGTACTTC. Translation gives CASSSNSGLRQETQYF.

The chain combines TRBV27 with TRBJ1-5, with D possibly being TRBD1 (6 bases). CDR1 is MNHEY and CDR2 is SMNVEV in the germline V gene (reference sequence). V was shortened by 6 bases and J by 6 bases, with 15 bases between the two germline ends. The CDR3 has 14 residues. The CDR3 spells CASRRVGAGQPQHF. The CDR3 bases are TGTGCCAGCAGGCGAGTGGGGGCAGGTCAGCCCCAGCATTTT.

This clonotype was detected a few times. The chain has TRBV2 and TRBJ2-1; the D is unclear. The CDR3 runs to 12 residues. Per germline, CDR1 SNHLY and CDR2 FYNNEI. Between the trimmed V and J ends, which lost 5 bases and 5 bases, there was a span of 7 bases. The DNA of the CDR3 is TGTGCCAGCAGTCCGGATAACAATGAGCAGTTCTTC. It codes for CASSPDNNEQFF.

The rearrangement links TRBV7-3 to TRBJ2-3; D uncertain. The germline CDR1 and CDR2 sequences are SGHTA and FQGTGA. The V end was cut by 1 base, the J end by 2 bases, with 10 bases between. This CDR3 contains 15 residues. CDR3 residues: CASSLSPATTDTQYF. The CDR3 DNA is TGTGCCAGCAGCTTAAGCCCTGCTACCACAGATACGCAGTATTTT.

This clonotype has only a few counts. The chain links TRBV6-1 to TRBJ2-1; D is undetermined. Per germline, CDR1 MNHNS and CDR2 SASEGT. There are 16 residues in the CDR3. V shed 2 bases and J shed 2 bases, with 13 bases lying between them. This CDR3 is CASSEIAYSTYNEQFF. For the CDR3, the DNA is TGTGCCAGCAGTGAAATCGCGTATTCGACCTACAATGAGCAGTTCTTC.